This T cell receptor (beta chain) was recovered during a study of T cell clonotyping in hematopoietic cell transplantation. Across the whole study: Recipients' pretransplant samples followed cytoreduction.

The data were produced by immunoSEQ multiplex PCR, yet TCRdb's version contains in-frame clones alone and is incomplete. The sample contains fewer than 25,000 clones, roughly 80% of which appear only once. The CDR3 is 16 residues long. Germline CDR1 and CDR2: SGDLS and YYNGEE. Trimming stripped 0 bases from V and 2 bases from J, with 15 bases between. This clone has a handful of counts. Antigen: not known. The time point: recipient sample about 28 days before transplant, after cytoreduction. Recipients were bled about 28 days pretransplant and at posttransplant days 30, 100, 180. Regarding the study as a whole: Recipient TCR diversity dropped after transplant; expanded clonotypes rose from day 30 to 180. Higher Inverse Simpson Index values in graft donor and pretransplant recipient predicted broader posttransplant TCR diversity.

The specimen was peripheral blood mononuclear cells, collected before stem cell transplant. This clonotype originated in a man aged 60-69 years with acute myeloid leukemia. Some clones in this sample may be carry-over from other donors' samples. The chain carries TRBV9 and TRBJ2-7; TRBD1 is a possible D gene (7 bases). Here the CDR3 DNA reads TGTGCCAGCAGCGTAGGTTCGACAGGGAGGCCCTACGAGCAGTACTTC. Translating gives CASSVGSTGRPYEQYF.